The following is a T cell receptor beta chain sequence with its context. The sample belongs to a study of control samples from healthy donors and cancer patients. V was pared by 4 bases and J by 7 bases, with 17 bases between. CDR1 is SGHNT, CDR2 YYREEE, per germline (reference sequence). The CDR3 length is 15 residues. The protocol was immunoSEQ multiplex PCR, while the TCRdb copy is restricted to in-frame clones and leaves out a portion. The sample consists of roughly 99,000 clones, around 82% of them appearing once. V is TRBV5-4 and J is TRBJ2-2; D could derive from TRBD1 or TRBD2 (6 bases each). This receptor was identified in a man between 60 and 75 years old in good health. The sample taken for sequencing was blood. Here the CDR3 DNA reads TGTGCCAGCAGCGAAGGGGGGCGGTTGGTCGGGGAGCTGTTTTTT. It codes for CASSEGGRLVGELFF.